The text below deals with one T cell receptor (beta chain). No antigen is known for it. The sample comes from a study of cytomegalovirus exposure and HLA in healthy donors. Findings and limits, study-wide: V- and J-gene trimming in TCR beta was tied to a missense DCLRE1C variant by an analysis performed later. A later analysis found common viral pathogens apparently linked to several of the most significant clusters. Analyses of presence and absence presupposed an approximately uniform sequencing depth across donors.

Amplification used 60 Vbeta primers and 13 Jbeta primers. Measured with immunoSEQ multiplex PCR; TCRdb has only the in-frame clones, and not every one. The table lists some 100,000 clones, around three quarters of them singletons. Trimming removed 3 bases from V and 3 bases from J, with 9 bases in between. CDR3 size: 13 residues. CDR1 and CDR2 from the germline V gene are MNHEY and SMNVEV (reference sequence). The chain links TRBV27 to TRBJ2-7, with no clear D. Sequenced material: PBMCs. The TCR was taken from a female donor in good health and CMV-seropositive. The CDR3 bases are TGTGCCAGCAGTTTTGGCCCAGACTACGAGCAGTACTTC. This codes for CASSFGPDYEQYF.